The T cell receptor beta chain described here comes from a study of CD8+ T cells in alopecia areata. Study-wide findings and caveats: Higher clonality was seen in lesional scalp than in normal scalp, especially in alopecia totalis/universalis. Unlike in mice, where it was clearer, TCR sharing across patients was less clear, possibly HLA-related. When scalp samples are sequenced, resident alphabeta T cells of normal skin are also captured.

Worth noting for this clone: Its cognate antigen is unknown.

Sorting from PBMCs produced CD4+ and CD8+ T cells. Extraction of RNA preceded its reverse transcription into cDNA, which served as the sequencing template. The table came from immunoSEQ multiplex PCR; TCRdb's copy has only in-frame clones and leaves some out. The sample lists around 150,000 clones; approximately 60% were seen once. The sequencing input was CD8+ T cells sorted from blood. This receptor was obtained from a human donor in good health.

DNA of the CDR3: TGTGCCAGCTCACCACCGAGGTCGAGCACCGGGGAGCTGTTTTTT. Protein sequence: CASSPPRSSTGELFF. The J gene is TRBJ2-2, the V gene TRBV18, with no clear D. Trimming stripped 0 bases from V and 4 bases from J, with 9 bases between. The CDR3 loop spans 15 amino acids. Looked up from germline, CDR1 is KGHSH and CDR2 is LQKENI.